This is a list of T cell receptor beta chains from one sample in a study of preoperative IRX-2 immunotherapy in early breast cancer. The protocol was immunoSEQ multiplex PCR, while the TCRdb copy is restricted to in-frame clones and leaves out a portion. The sample consists of approximately 3,200 clones, roughly 80% of them appearing once. The material sequenced was tumor tissue, taken after IRX-2 immunotherapy. These receptor sequences come from a human donor with breast cancer. The CDR3 runs from the conserved cysteine through the conserved F or W. Fields, in order: clone size, J gene, V gene, D gene, CDR3 protein, CDR3 DNA. A D gene is named only where the DNA matches it firmly. Some rows have no size entry. The others give once, few or many, or a class for an expanded clone.

clone_size: -
j_call: TRBJ2-2
v_call: TRBV23-1
d_call: -
cdr3_aa: CASSQVSGYTGELFF
cdr3_nt: TGCGCCAGCAGCCAAGTATCGGGGTACACCGGGGAGCTGTTTTTT

clone_size: -
j_call: TRBJ2-1
v_call: TRBV11-3
d_call: -
cdr3_aa: CASSFSHTNNEQFF
cdr3_nt: TGTGCCAGCAGCTTCTCCCATACAAACAATGAGCAGTTCTTC

clone_size: few
j_call: TRBJ2-2
v_call: TRBV6-8
d_call: TRBD2
cdr3_aa: CASSYVAGAGTGELFF
cdr3_nt: TGTGCCAGCAGTTACGTAGCGGGGGCCGGCACCGGGGAGCTGTTTTTT

clone_size: -
j_call: TRBJ1-2
v_call: TRBV6-8
d_call: -
cdr3_aa: CAISGAGRAYGYTF
cdr3_nt: TGTGCCATCAGTGGGGCAGGGAGGGCCTATGGCTACACCTTC

clone_size: -
j_call: TRBJ2-1
v_call: TRBV5-1
d_call: TRBD1
cdr3_aa: CASSSTGAHNEQFF
cdr3_nt: TGCGCCAGCAGCTCGACAGGGGCTCACAATGAGCAGTTCTTC

clone_size: few
j_call: TRBJ1-3
v_call: TRBV6-8
d_call: TRBD1
cdr3_aa: CASSYRRGHGNTIYF
cdr3_nt: TGTGCCAGCAGTTACCGCAGGGGGCATGGAAACACCATATATTTT

clone_size: -
j_call: TRBJ2-7
v_call: TRBV6-1
d_call: -
cdr3_aa: CASSEAGRGYEQYF
cdr3_nt: TGTGCCAGCAGTGAAGCAGGCAGGGGCTACGAGCAGTACTTC

clone_size: -
j_call: TRBJ2-2
v_call: TRBV6-8
d_call: TRBD1
cdr3_aa: CASSYRQGAAGELFF
cdr3_nt: TGTGCCAGCAGTTACCGACAGGGGGCCGCCGGGGAGCTGTTTTTT

clone_size: -
j_call: TRBJ1-4
v_call: TRBV11-3
d_call: TRBD1
cdr3_aa: CASSYRTGVGTNEKLFF
cdr3_nt: TGTGCCAGCAGCTATCGGACAGGGGTGGGCACTAATGAAAAACTGTTTTTT

clone_size: -
j_call: TRBJ1-5
v_call: TRBV9
d_call: TRBD1
cdr3_aa: CASSVVRDRVPYSNQPQHF
cdr3_nt: TGTGCCAGCAGCGTAGTTCGAGACAGGGTGCCTTATAGCAATCAGCCCCAGCATTTT

clone_size: -
j_call: TRBJ1-5
v_call: TRBV11-3
d_call: -
cdr3_aa: CASSLVAGFDQPQHF
cdr3_nt: TGTGCCAGCAGCTTAGTGGCAGGGTTCGATCAGCCCCAGCATTTT

clone_size: -
j_call: TRBJ1-2
v_call: TRBV18
d_call: TRBD1
cdr3_aa: CASSPPGGQANYGYTF
cdr3_nt: TGTGCCAGCTCACCACCGGGCGGACAGGCGAACTATGGCTACACCTTC

clone_size: -
j_call: TRBJ1-5
v_call: TRBV19
d_call: TRBD1
cdr3_aa: CASSIGTGFYQPQHF
cdr3_nt: TGTGCCAGTAGTATAGGGACAGGTTTCTATCAGCCCCAGCATTTT

clone_size: -
j_call: TRBJ2-2
v_call: TRBV6-8
d_call: TRBD2
cdr3_aa: CAINPGVAGGSTGELFF
cdr3_nt: TGTGCCATCAATCCCGGGGTAGCGGGAGGGAGCACCGGGGAGCTGTTTTTT

clone_size: -
j_call: TRBJ2-7
v_call: TRBV9
d_call: TRBD1
cdr3_aa: CASRVTGGALYYEQYF
cdr3_nt: TGTGCCAGCAGAGTAACAGGGGGCGCCCTCTATTACGAGCAGTACTTC

clone_size: -
j_call: TRBJ1-6
v_call: TRBV9
d_call: -
cdr3_aa: CASRQAQHNSPLHF
cdr3_nt: TGTGCCAGCAGGCAGGCTCAACATAATTCACCCCTCCACTTT

clone_size: -
j_call: TRBJ2-3
v_call: TRBV6-8
d_call: -
cdr3_aa: CASTRGGSTDTQYF
cdr3_nt: TGTGCCAGCACGCGAGGCGGGAGCACAGATACGCAGTATTTT